Below are 21 T cell receptor beta chains sequenced from a single sample in a study of blood T cell repertoires in COVID-19. The table came from immunoSEQ multiplex PCR; TCRdb's copy has only in-frame clones and leaves some out. The sample holds 250,000 to 350,000 clones, over 75% seen once. Specimen: peripheral blood. These receptors all come from a human donor with COVID-19, enrolled during active disease. The donor label of this sample is uncertain.

This chain uses TRBV5-4 with TRBJ2-7; 9 bases align to TRBD2. V was clipped by 1 base and J by 5 bases; unmatched bases: 7. The CDR3 covers 15 residues. In germline, CDR1 is SGHNT, CDR2 YYREEE (reference sequence). CDR3 in amino acids: CASSLTSASGDEQYF. The CDR3 coding sequence is TGTGCCAGCAGCTTGACCTCGGCTAGCGGGGACGAGCAGTACTTC.

A remark on this clone: The DNA is omitted, as the CDR3 cannot be located on it reliably, and the CDR3 follows TCRdb's listing. The rearrangement uses TRBV30 and TRBJ1-1; TRBD1 reflects the table's D call only, with no check against the DNA. The CDR3 region is 14 residues in length, termini included. CDR1 GTSNPN and CDR2 SVGIG come from the germline V gene (reference sequence). The CDR3 region is CAWSVGMGTAVSFF.

V is TRBV12-3 or TRBV12-4 and J is TRBJ1-2, with D uncertain. The CDR3 has 12 amino acids. V was clipped by 10 bases and J by 4 bases, with 13 bases between them. Written as DNA, the CDR3 is TGTGCCATCAGGCGGGAGATCTATGGCTACACCTTC. Protein product: CAIRREIYGYTF.

The rearrangement uses TRBV3-1 (or the pseudogene TRBV3-2) and TRBJ2-7; 9 bases are a match to TRBD2. CDR3 size: 16 residues. Germline CDR1 is LGHDT and CDR2 is YNNKEL (reference sequence). V lost 1 base and J lost 7; bases outside the gene matches: 11. The CDR3 region is CASSQVAGADFAEQYF. The CDR3 bases are TGTGCCAGCAGCCAAGTAGCGGGAGCCGACTTTGCTGAGCAGTACTTC.

The chain carries TRBV5-4 and TRBJ2-5; 11 bases fit TRBD2. CDR3 size: 16 residues. Germline values: CDR1 SGHNT, CDR2 YYREEE (reference sequence). The V segment lost 4 bases and the J segment 2 bases; nucleotides outside the gene matches: 7. The CDR3 coding sequence is TGTGCCAGCAGCCCTGGGACTAGCGGTTATCAAGAGACCCAGTACTTC. As protein: CASSPGTSGYQETQYF.

The CDR3 spells CASPSQTPRIGETQYF. DNA of the CDR3: TGTGCCAGCCCATCGCAGACTCCTCGGATTGGTGAGACCCAGTACTTC. This chain links TRBV28 with TRBJ2-5; D gene ambiguous. V was cut by 8 bases and J by 5 bases, with 24 bases left in between. In germline, CDR1 is MDHEN, CDR2 SYDVKM. This CDR3 spans 16 amino acids.

V gene TRBV19 combines with J gene TRBJ2-1; the D gene is possibly TRBD1 (6 bases). The CDR3 covers 17 residues. Trimming removed 5 bases at V and 8 bases at J, with 25 bases between. Germline V CDR1 and CDR2: LNHDA, SQIVND (reference sequence). For the CDR3, the DNA is TGTGCCAGTAGTCCGCGTCCCAGGGGCGGACTCAGCGATGAGCAGTTCTTC. Translation: CASSPRPRGGLSDEQFF.

This rearrangement joins TRBV19 to TRBJ1-5; 9 bases map to TRBD1. After removal of 8 bases from V and 3 bases from J, the junction contained 8 bases not matched to a gene. The CDR3 has 15 amino acids. Germline assignment: CDR1 LNHDA and CDR2 SQIVND (reference sequence). As DNA, the CDR3 is TGTGCCAGTGGTACCGGGACAGGGAACAATCAGCCCCAGCATTTT. It encodes CASGTGTGNNQPQHF.

The V and J genes are TRBV7-2 and TRBJ1-2; 9 bases fit TRBD1. This CDR3 comprises 15 residues. Germline V gene sequence: CDR1 SGHTA, CDR2 FQGNSA. J lost 1 base, V lost 3 bases, and 3 bases had no gene match. The CDR3: CASSFVGQGNYGYTF. For the CDR3, the DNA is TGTGCCAGCAGCTTTGTGGGACAGGGTAACTATGGCTACACCTTC.

CDR3 sequence reads: CASSQGQGRSYEQYF. The CDR3 nucleotides are TGTGCCAGCTCACAAGGACAGGGACGATCCTACGAGCAGTACTTC. V usage is TRBV18 and J usage is TRBJ2-7, with 8 bases aligning to TRBD1. The length of the CDR3 is 15 residues. The J segment lost 1 base and the V segment lost 4 bases, leaving 6 bases of the junction unmatched. Looked up from germline, CDR1 is KGHSH and CDR2 is LQKENI.

The chain uses TRBV7-9 and TRBJ1-1; D is ambiguous. The CDR3 totals 13 residues. The germline V and J ends were trimmed by 4 bases and 4 bases, with 10 bases remaining between them. CDR1 and CDR2 (germline): SEHNR, FQNEAQ (reference sequence). The CDR3 here is CASSYASSTEAFF. CDR3 DNA: TGTGCCAGCAGCTACGCTTCGAGCACTGAAGCTTTCTTT.

The J gene is TRBJ1-5, the V gene TRBV7-8; 12 bases agree with TRBD1. J lost 2 bases, V lost 1 base, and 6 bases had no gene match. Looked up from germline, CDR1 is SGHVS and CDR2 is FQNEAQ. This CDR3 contains 18 residues. The CDR3 reads CASSLVGTGGNGNQPQHF. The CDR3, as DNA: TGTGCCAGCAGCTTAGTCGGGACAGGGGGCAATGGCAATCAGCCCCAGCATTTT.

The chain couples TRBV7-2 to TRBJ2-1, with 9 bases fitting TRBD2. V dropped 5 bases and J dropped 6; count of bases not matched to a gene: 11. CDR3 length equals 16 residues. Germline CDR1 is SGHTA and CDR2 is FQGNSA. The CDR3: CASSNTGLAGRNEQFF. CDR3 coding DNA: TGTGCCAGCAGCAATACGGGGCTAGCGGGACGCAATGAGCAGTTCTTC.

V gene TRBV7-9 combines with J gene TRBJ1-1; TRBD1 is a possible D gene (6 bases). The CDR3 is made up of 15 amino acids. Germline V lookup: CDR1 SEHNR, CDR2 FQNEAQ (reference sequence). V lost 1 base, J lost 4 bases, and 13 bases lay in between. In DNA form, the CDR3 reads TGTGCCAGCAGCTTAGGCGGCGGGGGGCGCACTGAAGCTTTCTTT. Translating gives CASSLGGGGRTEAFF.

The J gene is TRBJ1-5, the V gene TRBV19; the match to TRBD1 covers 7 bases. The CDR3 sequence is 16 residues long. Germline V gene sequence: CDR1 LNHDA, CDR2 SQIVND (reference sequence). J lost 1 base, V lost 10 bases, and 13 bases had no gene match. The CDR3 DNA follows: TGTGCCACCAAAACGGGACAGACAGAAAGCAATCAGCCCCAGCATTTT. Protein sequence: CATKTGQTESNQPQHF. Supplemented by reference TRBV19 and TRBJ1-5, the full variable domain reads DGGITQSPKYLFRKEGQNVTLSCEQNLNHDAMYWYRQDPGQGLRLIYYSQIVNDFQKGDIAEGYSVSREKKESFPLTVTSAQKNPTAFYLCATKTGQTESNQPQHFGDGTRLSIL.

Here the CDR3 DNA reads TGTGCCAGCAGCCAAGATTACAGGGGTATTGGCTACACCTTC. It translates to CASSQDYRGIGYTF. This chain links TRBV3-1 (or the pseudogene TRBV3-2) with TRBJ1-2; 7 positions match TRBD1. The CDR3 runs 14 residues. The trim removed 0 bases at V and 7 bases at J, leaving 5 bases unmatched. Germline lookup yields CDR1 LGHDT and CDR2 YNNKEL (reference sequence).

The chain carries TRBV5-4 and TRBJ2-3; 14 bases match TRBD2. V trimming: 3 bases; J trimming: 0 bases; junction bases outside the gene matches: 6. Germline V gene data show CDR1 as SGHNT and CDR2 as YYREEE (reference sequence). The CDR3 has 18 amino acids. As DNA, the CDR3 is TGTGCCAGCAGCTCTGGACTAGCGGGAGGTAGTAGCACAGATACGCAGTATTTT. This codes for CASSSGLAGGSSTDTQYF.

The rearrangement uses TRBV5-4 and TRBJ2-5; TRBD1 is a possible D gene (6 bases). Germline CDR1 SGHNT, CDR2 YYREEE (reference sequence). Trimming took 1 base from V and 5 from J, leaving 15 bases between them. CDR3 length: 15 amino acids. The CDR3: CASSLSRGGSETQYF. CDR3 bases: TGTGCCAGCAGCTTGTCCAGGGGCGGTAGTGAGACCCAGTACTTC.

The chain has TRBV4-1 and TRBJ2-6, with D perhaps matching TRBD2 (5 bases). CDR3 length: 14 amino acids. V lost 4 bases to trimming and J lost 3 bases, with 7 bases between them. The germline gives CDR1 MGHRA, CDR2 YSYEKL. CDR3 protein: CASSRGYGANVLTF. The CDR3 region has the DNA TGCGCCAGCAGCCGAGGGTATGGGGCCAACGTCCTGACTTTC.

The chain couples TRBV18 to TRBJ1-6; 7 bases match TRBD1. CDR1 is KGHSH and CDR2 is LQKENI in the germline V gene. With V trimmed by 4 bases and J by 10 bases, 7 bases remained unmatched. The CDR3 has 14 residues. CDR3 amino acids: CASSRDSRGSPLHF. For the CDR3, the DNA is TGTGCCAGCTCACGGGACAGTCGGGGGTCACCCCTCCACTTT.

A single count supports this clone. The chain has TRBV7-9 and TRBJ1-1, with 11 bases fitting TRBD1. CDR1 SEHNR and CDR2 FQNEAQ come from the germline V gene (reference sequence). The CDR3 covers 17 residues. The trim removed 5 bases at V and 0 bases at J, leaving 8 bases unmatched. CDR3 DNA sequence: TGTGCCAGCAGCCCCGGGACAGGGGGGTTATTGAACACTGAAGCTTTCTTT. This translates into CASSPGTGGLLNTEAFF.